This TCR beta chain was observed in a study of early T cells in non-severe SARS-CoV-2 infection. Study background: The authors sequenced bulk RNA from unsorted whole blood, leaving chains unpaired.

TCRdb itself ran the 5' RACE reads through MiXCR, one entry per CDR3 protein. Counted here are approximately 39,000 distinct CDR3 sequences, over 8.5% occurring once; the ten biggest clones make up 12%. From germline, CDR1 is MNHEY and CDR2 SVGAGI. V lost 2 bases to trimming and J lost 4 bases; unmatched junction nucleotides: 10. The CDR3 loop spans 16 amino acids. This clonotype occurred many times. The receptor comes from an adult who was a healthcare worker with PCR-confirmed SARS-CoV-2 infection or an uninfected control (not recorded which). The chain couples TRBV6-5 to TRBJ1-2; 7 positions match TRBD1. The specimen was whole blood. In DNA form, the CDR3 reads TGTGCCAGCAGTTACGAACCGACAGGGACGGCCTATGGCTACACCTTC. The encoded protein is CASSYEPTGTAYGYTF.